This T cell receptor (beta chain) is drawn from a study of blood T cell repertoires in COVID-19. Clones were read by immunoSEQ multiplex PCR, and TCRdb kept only the in-frame ones, dropping some. The sample records around 100,000 clones, roughly two thirds being singletons. The V and J ends lost 0 bases and 1 base respectively, with 4 bases between them. Germline assignment: CDR1 SGHTS and CDR2 YDEGEE. The CDR3 covers 13 residues. Sequenced: peripheral blood. This chain links TRBV5-8 with TRBJ2-5; D gene unclear. This TCR was sampled from a man older than 75 with acute or convalescent COVID-19. CDR3 coding DNA: TGTGCCAGCAGCTTGGGACTCCAAGAGACCCAGTACTTC. This translates into CASSLGLQETQYF.